This T cell receptor (beta chain) was obtained from a study of CD8+ T cells in alopecia areata. Study summary: The tofacitinib course ran for 6 to 18 months and was followed by 6 months off drug. Findings and caveats of the study: Within the top 100, expanded CD8+ clones significantly decreased with tofacitinib, as did scalp clonality. Normal skin contains resident alphabeta T cells, and these are also sequenced in scalp samples.

Regarding treatment: oral pan-JAK inhibitor, 5-10 mg twice daily. Once RNA had been extracted, it was reverse transcribed into cDNA to act as the sequencing template. This table comes from immunoSEQ multiplex PCR, and its TCRdb copy is limited to in-frame clones, with some not included. The sample holds 190,000 or so clones, about three fifths seen once. Note on this clone: Its specificity is not known.

This CDR3 comprises 13 residues. Looked up from germline, CDR1 is SGHAT and CDR2 is FQNNGV. Trimming removed 1 base at V and 1 base at J, with 4 bases between. V and J are TRBV11-2 and TRBJ2-5; D call uncertain. The sequences come from CD8+ T cells sorted from blood, collected at week 24, from a patient treated with tofacitinib. This receptor was taken from a human donor with alopecia areata. In DNA form, the CDR3 reads TGTGCCAGCAGCTTAGTCCCCCAAGAGACCCAGTACTTC. Residues: CASSLVPQETQYF.